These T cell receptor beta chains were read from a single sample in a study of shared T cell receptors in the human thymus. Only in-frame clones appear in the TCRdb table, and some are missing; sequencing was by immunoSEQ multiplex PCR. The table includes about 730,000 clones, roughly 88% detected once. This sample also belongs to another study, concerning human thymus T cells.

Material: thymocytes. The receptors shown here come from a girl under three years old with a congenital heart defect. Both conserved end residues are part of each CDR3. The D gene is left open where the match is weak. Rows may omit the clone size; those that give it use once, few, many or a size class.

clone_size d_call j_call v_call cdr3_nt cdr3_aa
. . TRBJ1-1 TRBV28 TGTGCCAGCAGGGGGAATCAGGGATCGAACACTGAAGCTTTCTTT CASRGNQGSNTEAFF
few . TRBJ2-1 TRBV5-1 TGCGCCAGCAGCCTGAACCCGACAGACTCTGAGAATGAGCAGTTCTTC CASSLNPTDSENEQFF
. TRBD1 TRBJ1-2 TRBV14 TGTGCCAGCAGCCAGACGGGACAGAGCCCTAACTATGGCTACACCTTC CASSQTGQSPNYGYTF
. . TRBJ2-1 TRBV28 TGTGCCAGCAAATCCCCGAGCTCCTACAATGAGCAGTTCTTC CASKSPSSYNEQFF
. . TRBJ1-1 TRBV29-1 TGCAGCGTTGAATTGGGGCGGAATATGGTGAACACTGAAGCTTTCTTT CSVELGRNMVNTEAFF
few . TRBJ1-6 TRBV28 TGTGCCACCTCCTCGGGACACCCCAATTCACCCCTCCACTTT CATSSGHPNSPLHF
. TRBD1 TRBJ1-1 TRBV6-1 TGTGCCAGCAGTGAAGAGAGTGTGTGGGACAGTGGGAACACTGAAGCTTTCTTT CASSEESVWDSGNTEAFF
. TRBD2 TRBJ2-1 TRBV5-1 TGCGCCAGCAGCTTGGAGAGGACTAGGAACAATGAGCAGTTCTTC CASSLERTRNNEQFF
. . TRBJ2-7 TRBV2 TGTGCCAGCAGTGCTGGGCAGCCCCCCTACGAGCAGTACTTC CASSAGQPPYEQYF
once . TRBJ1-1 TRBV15 TGTGCCACCAGCAGAGAACAGCTCCTCATGAACACTGAAGCTTTCTTT CATSREQLLMNTEAFF
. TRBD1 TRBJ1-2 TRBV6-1 TGTGCCAGCAGGGACAGGTACTATGGCTACACCTTC CASRDRYYGYTF
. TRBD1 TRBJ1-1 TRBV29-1 TGCAGCGCCCGACAGGGAGAGGACACTGAAGCTTTCTTT CSARQGEDTEAFF
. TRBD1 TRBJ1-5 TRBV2 TGTGCCAGCAGTGAGGGGAGACAGGGTCGGAGCAATCAGCCCCAGCATTTT CASSEGRQGRSNQPQHF
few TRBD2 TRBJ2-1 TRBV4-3 TGCGCCAGCAGCCAAGAGGGAAAGCGGGGGGGCCGGAATGAGCAGTTCTTC CASSQEGKRGGRNEQFF
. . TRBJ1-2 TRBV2 TGTGCCAGCCCGTCAGCGGACTATGGCTACACCTTC CASPSADYGYTF
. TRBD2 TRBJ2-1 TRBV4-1 TGCGCCAGCAGCCAAGGACGGGGGGGTCACAATGAGCAGTTCTTC CASSQGRGGHNEQFF
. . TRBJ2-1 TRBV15 TGTGCCACCGCGACGCGGGGCAATGAGCAGTTCTTC CATATRGNEQFF
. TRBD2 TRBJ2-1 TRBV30 TGTGCCTCAAAAGCTTGGGAGGGTGGTTCCTACAATGAGCAGTTCTTC CASKAWEGGSYNEQFF
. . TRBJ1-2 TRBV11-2 TGTGCCAGCAGCTTATTAACCCTAATTTGGGCCGTTAACTATGGCTACACCTTC CASSLLTLIWAVNYGYTF
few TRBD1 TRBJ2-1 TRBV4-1 TGCGCCAGCAGCCACACCGGGACAGCTAAACACAATGAGCAGTTCTTC CASSHTGTAKHNEQFF
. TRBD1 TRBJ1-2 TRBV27 TGTGCCAGCAGTTATGGGACAGGGAACTATGGCTACACCTTC CASSYGTGNYGYTF
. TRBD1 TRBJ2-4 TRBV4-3 TGCGCCAGCAGCCAGATGGCCGGGACAGCAAACATTCAGTACTTC CASSQMAGTANIQYF
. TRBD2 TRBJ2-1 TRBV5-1 TGCGCCAGCAGCTCAGGGACTAGCGGGGGGGCCAGTGATGAGCAGTTCTTC CASSSGTSGGASDEQFF
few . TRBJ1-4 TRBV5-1 TGCGCCAGCAGCTTTGAAATGTCTTGGACCCCCGGCCGGCGGGGGGTTAATGAAAAACTGTTTTTT CASSFEMSWTPGRRGVNEKLFF
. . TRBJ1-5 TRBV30 TGTGCCTGGAGTGGAGAACGGGTCAATCAGCCCCAGCATTTT CAWSGERVNQPQHF
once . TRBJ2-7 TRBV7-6 TGTGCCAGCAGCCCACCATGGGGGGGGCCATCCTACGAGCAGTACTTC CASSPPWGGPSYEQYF
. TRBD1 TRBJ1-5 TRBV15 TGTGCCACCAGCAGGGGAAGACAGGGGTGTCAGCCCCAGCATTTT CATSRGRQGCQPQHF
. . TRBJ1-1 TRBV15 TGTGCCACACATCCGGCAGGGTTCACTGAAGCTTTCTTT CATHPAGFTEAFF